This T cell receptor (beta chain) was profiled in a study of T cells in Graves' hyperthyroidism and ophthalmopathy (dated by TCRdb to the late 2010s). General notes on the study: Peripheral blood samples were taken at initial diagnosis, before any treatment was given. To identify distinguishing TCR V-J signatures, a discovery cohort of some 99 patients was used, comprising 43 with Graves' ophthalmopathy and around 57 with stable Graves' hyperthyroidism. The 100 discovery patients were divided at random into training and test sets in a 7:3 ratio. Prospective prediction of ophthalmopathy was tested in an independent validation cohort of fewer than 20 hyperthyroidism patients and some 17 patients who later progressed to ophthalmopathy. After blood sampling, hyperthyroidism patients were treated with methimazole at a starting dose of 30 mg daily, and ophthalmopathy patients were treated with high-dose intravenous methylprednisolone. The study also compared thyroid tissue and blood T-cell repertoires from several Graves' hyperthyroidism patients. The paper reports TCR Vbeta CDR3 sequencing of 130 to 150 peripheral blood samples: approximately 41 ophthalmopathy, some 80 hyperthyroidism and around 17 progressor patients. General conclusions and limits of the study: Blood samples also contained most of the expanded thyroid clonotypes (frequency above 0.001), which suggests that blood repertoires may reflect thyroid immune responses. In cross-validation, a model built on a 13 V-J signature told ophthalmopathy apart from stable hyperthyroidism with under 90% sensitivity and about 81% specificity, and in testing the same model reached 80%/75%. No statistical method was used to set the sample size in advance, and investigators knew the group allocation. During validation, the model predicted progression to ophthalmopathy a median of approximately 7 months ahead of onset, with roughly 65% sensitivity and roughly 75% specificity.

V is reduced by 2 bases and J by 7 bases, leaving a spacing of 9 bases between them. The cysteine opens and the phenylalanine closes a CDR3 of 13 amino acids. Just the 39-base CDR3 DNA is kept, in frame starting at base 1. The TCR beta CDR3 regions were amplified from the RNA transcripts. For the first round of RT-PCR on the TCR CDR3, the HTBI primer set was used together with the Qiagen OneStep RT-PCR kit. Libraries were constructed in a second round of multiplex PCR, after which size selection and purification were performed. Libraries were sequenced paired-end with 100 bp reads on an Illumina HiSeq2000. The study's processing was this. SOAPnuke was used to process the raw data, removing reads that contained adapters or uncalled bases, had a mean Phred below 15, or lacked an exact match to the constant primer or identifier. High-quality paired reads were merged with COPE v1.2.5, and unique nucleotide sequences were defined as clonotypes. MiTCR v1.1 was used to align the clonotypes against IMGT TRBV, TRBD and TRBJ reference segments. The analysis was restricted to V-J combinations with a frequency above 0.0001, which together covered 99.2% of the repertoires. The TCS score was defined as F50 (clonal expansion) divided by E x V (chaos), with BLOSUM62-based TCRdist calculated between CDR3 peptides within each V-J. Welch's t-statistics and random forest reduced around 510 V-J features to fewer than 15, which were used in a naive Bayes classifier (R e1071). Using fastp trimming at Q25 and MiXCR clonotype assembly, TCRdb reanalyzed the public sequencing data and kept in-frame beta chains. Entries that share a CDR3 protein sequence are merged under the most common genes and DNA. None of the V and J calls come from the authors' own analysis; TCRdb made them. This sample gives roughly 300,000 distinct CDR3 sequences in total; about 20% of them show up just once. Clones ranked in the top ten supply approximately 49% of the sample.

A remark on this clonotype: The antigen it recognizes is unknown. Base-call qualities are not available, and no considerably larger clone is one nucleotide away.

A patient counted as having stable Graves' hyperthyroidism if no progression to ophthalmopathy occurred over 18 months of follow-up. Hyperthyroidism patients were newly diagnosed, with disease duration under 2 months, and aged 18 to 65 years. Exclusion was applied to patients with uncontrolled infections, other autoimmune diseases, pregnancy or lactation. Diagnoses relied on clinical symptoms, serum thyroxine and TRAb, thyroid ultrasound and orbital computed tomography. Ficoll-Paque density gradient centrifugation was used to isolate PBMCs from around 10 ml of fresh peripheral blood. Total RNA was extracted using Trizol reagent, and RNA quality was assessed on an Agilent 2100 Bioanalyzer.

Rearrangement joined TRBV12-3 or TRBV12-4 to TRBJ2-1; matching of 5 bases hints at TRBD2 as the D gene. This clonotype was sampled from a woman between 45 and 65 years old with Graves' hyperthyroidism. Input material: blood. The CDR3 region has the sequence CASSLYGKNEQFF. The sequence in DNA is TGTGCCAGCAGTTTATACGGGAAAAATGAGCAGTTCTTC.